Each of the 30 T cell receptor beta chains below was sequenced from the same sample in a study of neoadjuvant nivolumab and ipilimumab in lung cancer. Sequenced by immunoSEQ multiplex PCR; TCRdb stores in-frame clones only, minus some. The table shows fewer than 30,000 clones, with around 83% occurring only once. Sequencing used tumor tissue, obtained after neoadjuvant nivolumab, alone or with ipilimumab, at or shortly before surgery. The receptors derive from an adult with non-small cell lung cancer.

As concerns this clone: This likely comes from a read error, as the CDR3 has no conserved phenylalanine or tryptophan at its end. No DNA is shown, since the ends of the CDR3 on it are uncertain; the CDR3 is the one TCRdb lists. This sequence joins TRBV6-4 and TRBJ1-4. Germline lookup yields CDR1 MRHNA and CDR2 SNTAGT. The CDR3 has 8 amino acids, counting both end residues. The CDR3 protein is CASSTRPL.

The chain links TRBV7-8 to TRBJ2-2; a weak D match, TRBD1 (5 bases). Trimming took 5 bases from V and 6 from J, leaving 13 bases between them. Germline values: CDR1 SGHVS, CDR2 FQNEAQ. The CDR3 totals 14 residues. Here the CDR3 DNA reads TGTGCCAGCAGCCTTCAGGGTAGGGCCGGGGAGCTGTTTTTT. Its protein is CASSLQGRAGELFF.

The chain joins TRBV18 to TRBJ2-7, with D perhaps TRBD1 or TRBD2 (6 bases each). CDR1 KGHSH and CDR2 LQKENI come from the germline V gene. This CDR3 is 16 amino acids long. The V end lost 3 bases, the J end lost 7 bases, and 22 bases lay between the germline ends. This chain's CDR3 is CASSPYLGGMYQEQYF. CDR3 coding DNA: TGTGCCAGCTCACCCTATCTGGGGGGCATGTATCAGGAGCAGTACTTC.

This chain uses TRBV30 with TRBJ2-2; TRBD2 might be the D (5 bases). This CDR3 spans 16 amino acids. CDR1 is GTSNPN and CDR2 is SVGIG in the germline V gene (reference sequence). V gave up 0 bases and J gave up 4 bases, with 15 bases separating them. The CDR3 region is CAWSVYVGATTGELFF. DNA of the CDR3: TGTGCCTGGAGTGTATACGTGGGAGCGACCACCGGGGAGCTGTTTTTT.

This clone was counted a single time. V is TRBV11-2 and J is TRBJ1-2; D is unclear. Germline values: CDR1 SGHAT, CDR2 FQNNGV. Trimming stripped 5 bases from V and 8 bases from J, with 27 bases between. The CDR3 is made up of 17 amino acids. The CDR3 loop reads CASSRHYGANFQRGYTF. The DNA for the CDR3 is TGTGCCAGCAGCCGCCATTATGGAGCCAACTTTCAAAGGGGCTACACCTTC. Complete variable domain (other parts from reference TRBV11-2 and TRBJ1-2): EAGVAQSPRYKIIEKRQSVAFWCNPISGHATLYWYQQILGQGPKLLIQFQNNGVVDDSQLPKDRFSAERLKGVDSTLKIQPAKLEDSAVYLCASSRHYGANFQRGYTFGSGTRLTVV.

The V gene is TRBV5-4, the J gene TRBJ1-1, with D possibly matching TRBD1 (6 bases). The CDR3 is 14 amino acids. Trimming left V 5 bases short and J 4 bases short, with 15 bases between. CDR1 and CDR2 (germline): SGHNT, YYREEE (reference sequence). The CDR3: CASRVGGSATEAFF. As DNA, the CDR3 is TGTGCCAGCAGGGTGGGGGGCAGTGCCACTGAAGCTTTCTTT.

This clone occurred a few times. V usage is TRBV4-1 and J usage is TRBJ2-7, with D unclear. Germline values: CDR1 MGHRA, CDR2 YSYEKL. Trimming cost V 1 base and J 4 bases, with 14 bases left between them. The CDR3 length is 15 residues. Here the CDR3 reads CASSQAHGRTYEQYF. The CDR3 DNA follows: TGCGCCAGCAGCCAAGCCCACGGACGGACGTACGAGCAGTACTTC.

CDR3 protein: CASSLPTGGSRFGANVLTF. CDR3 DNA: TGTGCCAGCAGCTTACCGACAGGGGGCTCAAGATTTGGGGCCAACGTCCTGACTTTC. The V gene is TRBV5-4, the J gene TRBJ2-6; 10 bases align to TRBD1. The V segment lost 2 bases and the J segment 3 bases; nucleotides outside the gene matches: 11. CDR3 length: 19 amino acids. Germline V lookup: CDR1 SGHNT, CDR2 YYREEE (reference sequence).

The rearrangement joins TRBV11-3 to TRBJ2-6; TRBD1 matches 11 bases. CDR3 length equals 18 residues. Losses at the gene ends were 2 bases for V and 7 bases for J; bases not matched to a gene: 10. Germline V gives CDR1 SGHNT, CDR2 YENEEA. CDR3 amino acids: CASSLPRDRGFEANVLTF. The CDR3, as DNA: TGTGCCAGCAGCTTACCCCGGGACAGGGGGTTTGAAGCCAACGTCCTGACTTTC.

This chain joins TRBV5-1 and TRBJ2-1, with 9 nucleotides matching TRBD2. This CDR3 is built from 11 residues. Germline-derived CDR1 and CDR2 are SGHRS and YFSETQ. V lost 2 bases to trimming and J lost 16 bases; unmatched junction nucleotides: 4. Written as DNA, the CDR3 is TGCGCCAGCAGCTTTGGACTAGCGCGCTTCTTC. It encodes CASSFGLARFF.

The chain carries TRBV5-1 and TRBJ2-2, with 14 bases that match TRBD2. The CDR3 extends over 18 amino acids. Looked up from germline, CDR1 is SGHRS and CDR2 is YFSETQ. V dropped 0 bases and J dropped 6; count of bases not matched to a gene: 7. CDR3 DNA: TGCGCCAGCAGCTTGGAGACTAGCGGGAGGGTTGACGCCGGGGAGCTGTTTTTT. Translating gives CASSLETSGRVDAGELFF.

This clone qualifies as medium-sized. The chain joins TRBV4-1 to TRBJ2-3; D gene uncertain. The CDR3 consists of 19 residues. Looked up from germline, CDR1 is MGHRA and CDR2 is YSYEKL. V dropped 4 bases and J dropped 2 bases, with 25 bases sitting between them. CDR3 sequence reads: CASSPNGEAENLFTDTQYF. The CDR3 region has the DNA TGCGCCAGCAGCCCGAATGGAGAAGCCGAGAACCTATTCACAGATACGCAGTATTTT.

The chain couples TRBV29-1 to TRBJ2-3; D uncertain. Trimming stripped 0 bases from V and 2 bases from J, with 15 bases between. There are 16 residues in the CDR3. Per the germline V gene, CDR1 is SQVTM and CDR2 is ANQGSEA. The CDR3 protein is CSVEDALLTNTDTQYF. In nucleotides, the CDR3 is TGCAGCGTTGAAGATGCGCTTCTAACTAACACAGATACGCAGTATTTT.

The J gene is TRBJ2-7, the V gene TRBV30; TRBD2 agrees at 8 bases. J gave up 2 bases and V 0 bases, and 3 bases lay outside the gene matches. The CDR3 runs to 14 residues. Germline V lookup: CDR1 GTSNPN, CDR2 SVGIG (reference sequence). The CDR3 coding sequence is TGTGCCTGGAGTGTAACTAGCGGTCCCTACGAGCAGTACTTC. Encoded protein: CAWSVTSGPYEQYF.

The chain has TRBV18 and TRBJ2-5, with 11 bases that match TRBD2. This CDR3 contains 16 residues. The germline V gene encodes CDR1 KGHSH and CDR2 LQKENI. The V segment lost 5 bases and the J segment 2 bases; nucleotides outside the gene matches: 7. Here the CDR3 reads CASSSGTSGLQETQYF. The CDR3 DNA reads TGTGCCAGCTCATCAGGGACTAGCGGATTACAAGAGACCCAGTACTTC.

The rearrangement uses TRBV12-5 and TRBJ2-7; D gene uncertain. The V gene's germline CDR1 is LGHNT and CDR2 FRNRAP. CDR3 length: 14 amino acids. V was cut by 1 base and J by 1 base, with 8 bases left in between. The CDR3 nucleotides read TGTGCTAGTGGTTTGGGCCAGAATTCCTACGAGCAGTACTTC. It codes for CASGLGQNSYEQYF.

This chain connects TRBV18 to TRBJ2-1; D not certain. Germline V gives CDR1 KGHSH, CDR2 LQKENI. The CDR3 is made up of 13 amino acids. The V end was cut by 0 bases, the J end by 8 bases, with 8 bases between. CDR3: CASSPPTDDEQFF. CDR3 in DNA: TGTGCCAGCTCACCACCGACGGATGATGAGCAGTTCTTC.

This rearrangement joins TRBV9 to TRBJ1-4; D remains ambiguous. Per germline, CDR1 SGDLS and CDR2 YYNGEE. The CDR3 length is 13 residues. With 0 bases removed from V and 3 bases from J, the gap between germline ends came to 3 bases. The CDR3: CASSVAPNEKLFF. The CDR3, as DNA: TGTGCCAGCAGCGTAGCTCCTAATGAAAAACTGTTTTTT.

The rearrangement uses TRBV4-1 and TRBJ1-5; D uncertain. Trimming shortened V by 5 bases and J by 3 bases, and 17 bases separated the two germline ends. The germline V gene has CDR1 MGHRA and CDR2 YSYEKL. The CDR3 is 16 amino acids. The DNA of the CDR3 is TGCGCCAGCAGCTCTGCGTTCGGCCATGTCAATCAGCCCCAGCATTTT. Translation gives CASSSAFGHVNQPQHF.

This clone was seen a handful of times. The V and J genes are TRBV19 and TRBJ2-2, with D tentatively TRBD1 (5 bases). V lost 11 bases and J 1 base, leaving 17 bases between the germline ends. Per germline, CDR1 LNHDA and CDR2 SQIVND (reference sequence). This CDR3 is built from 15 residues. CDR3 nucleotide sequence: TGTGCCTGTCCGATGGGGCGCGGGAACACCGGGGAGCTGTTTTTT. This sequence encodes CACPMGRGNTGELFF.

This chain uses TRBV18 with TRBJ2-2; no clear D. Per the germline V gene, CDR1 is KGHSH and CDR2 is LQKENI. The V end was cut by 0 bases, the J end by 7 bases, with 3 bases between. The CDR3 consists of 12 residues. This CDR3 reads CASSPPNGELFF. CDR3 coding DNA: TGTGCCAGCTCACCACCGAACGGGGAGCTGTTTTTT. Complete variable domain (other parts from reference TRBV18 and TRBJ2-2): NAGVMQNPRHLVRRRGQEARLRCSPMKGHSHVYWYRQLPEEGLKFMVYLQKENIIDESGMPKERFSAEFPKEGPSILRIQQVVRGDSAAYFCASSPPNGELFFGEGSRLTVL.

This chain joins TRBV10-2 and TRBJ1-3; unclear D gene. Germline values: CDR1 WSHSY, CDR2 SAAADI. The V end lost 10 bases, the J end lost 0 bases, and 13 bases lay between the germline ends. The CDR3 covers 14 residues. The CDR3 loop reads CATVPRGSGNTIYF. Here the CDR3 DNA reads TGCGCCACTGTCCCCCGGGGCTCTGGAAACACCATATATTTT.

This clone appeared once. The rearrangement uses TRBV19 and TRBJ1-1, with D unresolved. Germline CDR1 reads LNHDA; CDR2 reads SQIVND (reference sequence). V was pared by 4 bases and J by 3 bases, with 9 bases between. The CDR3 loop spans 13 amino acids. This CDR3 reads CASSRREYTEAFF. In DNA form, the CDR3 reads TGTGCCAGTAGTAGGAGGGAATACACTGAAGCTTTCTTT. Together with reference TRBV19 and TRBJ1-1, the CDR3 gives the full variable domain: DGGITQSPKYLFRKEGQNVTLSCEQNLNHDAMYWYRQDPGQGLRLIYYSQIVNDFQKGDIAEGYSVSREKKESFPLTVTSAQKNPTAFYLCASSRREYTEAFFGQGTRLTVV.

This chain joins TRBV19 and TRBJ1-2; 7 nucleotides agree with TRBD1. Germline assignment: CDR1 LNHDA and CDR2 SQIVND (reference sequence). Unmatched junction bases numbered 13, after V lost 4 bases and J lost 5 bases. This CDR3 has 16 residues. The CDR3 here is CASSSTGVFRSYGYTF. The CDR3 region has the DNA TGTGCCAGTAGTAGTACAGGGGTTTTTAGAAGTTATGGCTACACCTTC.

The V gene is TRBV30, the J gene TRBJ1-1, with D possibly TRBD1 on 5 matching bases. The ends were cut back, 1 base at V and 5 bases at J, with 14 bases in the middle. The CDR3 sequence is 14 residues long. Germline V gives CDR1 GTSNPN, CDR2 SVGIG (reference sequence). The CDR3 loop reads CAWSEEGVGTEAFF. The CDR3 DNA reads TGTGCCTGGAGTGAGGAAGGGGTGGGGACTGAAGCTTTCTTT.

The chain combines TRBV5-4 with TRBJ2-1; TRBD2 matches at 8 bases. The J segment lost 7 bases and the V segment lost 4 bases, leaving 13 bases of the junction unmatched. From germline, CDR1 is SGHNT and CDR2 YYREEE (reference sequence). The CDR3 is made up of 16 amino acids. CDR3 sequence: CASSQRGLDLRNEQFF. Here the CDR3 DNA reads TGTGCCAGCAGCCAGCGGGGACTAGACTTACGGAATGAGCAGTTCTTC.

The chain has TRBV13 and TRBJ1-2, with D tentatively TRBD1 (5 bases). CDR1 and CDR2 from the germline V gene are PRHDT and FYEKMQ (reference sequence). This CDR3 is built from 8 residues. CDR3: CAGGGYTF. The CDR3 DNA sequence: TGTGCGGGGGGTGGCTACACCTTC.

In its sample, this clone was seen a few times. For the CDR3, the DNA is TGCGCCAGCAGCTTGGGCGGGGGACTAGGGGCTGAGCAGTTCTTC. This encodes CASSLGGGLGAEQFF. This chain links TRBV5-1 with TRBJ2-1, with 8 bases lining up with TRBD2. The CDR3 covers 15 residues. Germline CDR1 reads SGHRS; CDR2 reads YFSETQ. J was trimmed by 9 bases and V by 0 bases; bases with no gene match: 8.

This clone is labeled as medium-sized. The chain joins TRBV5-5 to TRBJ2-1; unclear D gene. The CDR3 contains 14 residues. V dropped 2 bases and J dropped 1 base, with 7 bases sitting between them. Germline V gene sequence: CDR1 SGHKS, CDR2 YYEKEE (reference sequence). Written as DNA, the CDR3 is TGTGCCAGCAGCTTATCTGGTTCCTACAATGAGCAGTTCTTC. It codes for CASSLSGSYNEQFF.

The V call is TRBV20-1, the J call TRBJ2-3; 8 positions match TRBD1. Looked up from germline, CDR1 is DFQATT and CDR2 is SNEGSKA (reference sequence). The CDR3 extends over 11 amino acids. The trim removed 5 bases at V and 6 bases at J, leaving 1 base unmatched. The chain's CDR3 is CSAHRGDTQYF. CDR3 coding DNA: TGCAGTGCTCACAGGGGGGATACGCAGTATTTT.